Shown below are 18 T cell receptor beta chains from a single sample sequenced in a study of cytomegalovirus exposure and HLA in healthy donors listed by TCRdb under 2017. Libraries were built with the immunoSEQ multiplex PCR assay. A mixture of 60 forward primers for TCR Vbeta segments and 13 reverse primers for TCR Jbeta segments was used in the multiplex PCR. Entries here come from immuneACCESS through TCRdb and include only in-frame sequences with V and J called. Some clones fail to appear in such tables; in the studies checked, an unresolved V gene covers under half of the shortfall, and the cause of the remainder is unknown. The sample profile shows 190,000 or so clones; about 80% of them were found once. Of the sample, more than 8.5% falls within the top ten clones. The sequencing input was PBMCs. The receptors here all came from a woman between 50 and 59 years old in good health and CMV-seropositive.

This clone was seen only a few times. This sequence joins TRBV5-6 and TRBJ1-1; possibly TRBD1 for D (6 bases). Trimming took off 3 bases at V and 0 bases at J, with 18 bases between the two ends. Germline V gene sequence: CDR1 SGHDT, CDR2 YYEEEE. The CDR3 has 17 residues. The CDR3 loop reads CASSSLLLDSMNTEAFF. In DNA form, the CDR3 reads TGTGCCAGCAGCTCACTGCTACTGGACAGCATGAACACTGAAGCTTTCTTT.

The CDR3: CAWSVGQREKLFF. The CDR3 bases are TGTGCCTGGAGTGTAGGTCAGCGTGAAAAACTGTTTTTT. The rearrangement links TRBV30 to TRBJ1-4; the D is unclear. Looked up from germline, CDR1 is GTSNPN and CDR2 is SVGIG (reference sequence). Trimming pared 0 bases from V and 7 bases from J, leaving 9 bases between. CDR3 length: 13 amino acids.

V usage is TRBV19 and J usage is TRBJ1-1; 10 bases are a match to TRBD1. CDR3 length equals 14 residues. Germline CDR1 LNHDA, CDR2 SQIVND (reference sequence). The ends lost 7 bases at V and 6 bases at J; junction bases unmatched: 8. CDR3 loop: CASTWDRGRAEAFF. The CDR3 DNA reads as TGTGCCAGTACCTGGGACAGGGGACGAGCTGAAGCTTTCTTT.

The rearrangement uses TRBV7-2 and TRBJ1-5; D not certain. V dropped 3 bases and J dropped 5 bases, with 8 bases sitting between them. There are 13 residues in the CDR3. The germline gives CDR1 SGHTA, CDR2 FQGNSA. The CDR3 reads CASSFNQYQPQHF. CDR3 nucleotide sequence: TGTGCCAGCAGCTTTAACCAGTATCAGCCCCAGCATTTT.

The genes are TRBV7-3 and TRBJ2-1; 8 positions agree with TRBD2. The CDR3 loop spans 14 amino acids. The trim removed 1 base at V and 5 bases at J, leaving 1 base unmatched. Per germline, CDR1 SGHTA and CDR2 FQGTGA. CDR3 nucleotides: TGTGCCAGCAGCTTAAACGGGGGGGACAATGAGCAGTTCTTC. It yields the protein CASSLNGGDNEQFF.

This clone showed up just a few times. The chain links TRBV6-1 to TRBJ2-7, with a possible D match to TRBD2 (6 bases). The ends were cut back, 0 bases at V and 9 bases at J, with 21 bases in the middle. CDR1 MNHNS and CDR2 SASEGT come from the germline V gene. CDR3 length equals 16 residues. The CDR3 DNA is TGTGCCAGCAGTGAAGCGCGGAGGGGCCTCTGGAGAGCGCAGTACTTC. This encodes CASSEARRGLWRAQYF.

The CDR3 loop is CASSLEQVYGYTF. The CDR3 region has the DNA TGTGCCAGCAGCTTAGAACAGGTTTATGGCTACACCTTC. This chain connects TRBV7-8 to TRBJ1-2, with TRBD1 as a possible D gene (5 bases). Germline V gene lookup returns CDR1 SGHVS and CDR2 FQNEAQ. CDR3 length: 13 amino acids. V was trimmed by 1 base and J by 5 bases, leaving 8 bases between them. Supplemented by reference TRBV7-8 and TRBJ1-2, the full variable domain reads GAGVSQSPRYKVAKRGQDVALRCDPISGHVSLFWYQQALGQGPEFLTYFQNEAQLDKSGLPSDRFFAERPEGSVSTLKIQRTQQEDSAVYLCASSLEQVYGYTFGSGTRLTVV.

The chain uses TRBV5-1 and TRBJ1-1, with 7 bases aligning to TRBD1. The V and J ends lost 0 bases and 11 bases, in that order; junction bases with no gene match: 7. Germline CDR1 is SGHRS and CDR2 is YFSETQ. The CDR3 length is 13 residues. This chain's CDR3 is CASSLGGQALAFF. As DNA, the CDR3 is TGCGCCAGCAGCTTGGGAGGACAGGCGTTGGCTTTCTTT.

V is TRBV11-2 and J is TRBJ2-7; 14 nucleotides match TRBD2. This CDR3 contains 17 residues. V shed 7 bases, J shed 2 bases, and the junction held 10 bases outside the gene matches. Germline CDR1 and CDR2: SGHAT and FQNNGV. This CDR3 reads CASIRTSGGLAPYEQYF. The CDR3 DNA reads TGTGCCAGCATCAGGACTAGCGGGGGGCTAGCACCCTACGAGCAGTACTTC.

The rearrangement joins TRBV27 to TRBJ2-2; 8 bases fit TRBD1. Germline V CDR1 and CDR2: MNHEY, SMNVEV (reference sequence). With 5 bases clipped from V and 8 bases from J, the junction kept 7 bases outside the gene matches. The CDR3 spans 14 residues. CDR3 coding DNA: TGTGCCAGCAGTCCCCGACAGGGGACAGGGGAGCTGTTTTTT. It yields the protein CASSPRQGTGELFF.

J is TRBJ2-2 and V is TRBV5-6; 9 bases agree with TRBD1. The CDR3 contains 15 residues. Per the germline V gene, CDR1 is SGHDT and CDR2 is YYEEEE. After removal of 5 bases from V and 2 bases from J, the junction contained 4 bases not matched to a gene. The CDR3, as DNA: TGTGCCAGCAGTCGGGACAGGGTCAACACCGGGGAGCTGTTTTTT. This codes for CASSRDRVNTGELFF.

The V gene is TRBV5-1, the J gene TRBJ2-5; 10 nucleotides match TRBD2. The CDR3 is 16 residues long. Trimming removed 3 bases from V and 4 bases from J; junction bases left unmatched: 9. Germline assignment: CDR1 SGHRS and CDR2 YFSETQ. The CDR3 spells CASSWDVAGGIETQYF. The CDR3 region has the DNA TGCGCCAGCAGCTGGGATGTAGCGGGGGGAATAGAGACCCAGTACTTC.

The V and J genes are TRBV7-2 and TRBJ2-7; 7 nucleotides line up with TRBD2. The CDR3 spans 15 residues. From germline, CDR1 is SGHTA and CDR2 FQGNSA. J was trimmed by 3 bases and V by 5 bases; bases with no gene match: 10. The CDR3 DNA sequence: TGTGCCAGCAGCCAGGGTGGGGGGGGGTTCTACGAGCAGTACTTC. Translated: CASSQGGGGFYEQYF.

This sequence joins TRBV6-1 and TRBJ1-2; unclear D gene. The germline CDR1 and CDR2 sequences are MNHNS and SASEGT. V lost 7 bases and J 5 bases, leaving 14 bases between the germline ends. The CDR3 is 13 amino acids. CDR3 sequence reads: CASNSAQWYGYTF. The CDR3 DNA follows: TGTGCCAGCAACTCGGCACAGTGGTATGGCTACACCTTC.

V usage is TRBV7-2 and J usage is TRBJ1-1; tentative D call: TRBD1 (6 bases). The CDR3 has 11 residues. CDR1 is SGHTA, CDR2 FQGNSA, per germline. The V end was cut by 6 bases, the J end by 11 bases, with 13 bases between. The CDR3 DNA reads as TGTGCCAGCAGTTCAGGGGTGTCGGCTTTCTTT. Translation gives CASSSGVSAFF.

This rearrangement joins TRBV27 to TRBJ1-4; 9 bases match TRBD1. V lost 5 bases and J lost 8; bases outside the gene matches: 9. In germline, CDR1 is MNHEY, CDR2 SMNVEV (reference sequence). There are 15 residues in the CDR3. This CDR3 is CASSRTGTGSEKLFF. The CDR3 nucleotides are TGTGCCAGCAGTAGAACCGGGACAGGGAGCGAAAAACTGTTTTTT.

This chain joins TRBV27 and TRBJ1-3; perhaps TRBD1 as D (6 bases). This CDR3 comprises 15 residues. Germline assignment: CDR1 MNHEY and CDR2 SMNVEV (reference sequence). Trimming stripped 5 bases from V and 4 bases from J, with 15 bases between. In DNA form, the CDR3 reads TGTGCCAGCAGTCCGAAGCAGGGGTTGGGAAACACCATATATTTT. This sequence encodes CASSPKQGLGNTIYF.

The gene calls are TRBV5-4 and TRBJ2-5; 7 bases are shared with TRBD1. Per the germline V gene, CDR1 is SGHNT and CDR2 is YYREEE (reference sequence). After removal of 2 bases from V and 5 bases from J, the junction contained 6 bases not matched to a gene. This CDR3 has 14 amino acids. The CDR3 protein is CASSFEGARETQYF. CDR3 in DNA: TGTGCCAGCAGCTTCGAGGGGGCGCGGGAGACCCAGTACTTC. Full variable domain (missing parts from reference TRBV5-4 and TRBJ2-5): ETGVTQSPTHLIKTRGQQVTLRCSSQSGHNTVSWYQQALGQGPQFIFQYYREEENGRGNFPPRFSGLQFPNYSSELNVNALELDDSALYLCASSFEGARETQYFGPGTRLLVL.